What follows describes a single T cell receptor (beta chain). Its matching antigen is unknown. Germline lookup yields CDR1 SGHNT and CDR2 YENEEA. Trimming left V 5 bases short and J 2 bases short, with 13 bases between. The CDR3 is 16 residues long. 5'RACE with constant-segment primers built TCRalpha and TCRbeta cDNA libraries with UMIs. One entry per CDR3 protein results from TCRdb running MiXCR on the 5' RACE reads. Of hundreds of thousands of distinct CDR3 sequences listed, around a quarter were seen once; the top ten hold under 15%. The entry originates in a study of T-cell memory formation after mild COVID-19. On the study more broadly: TCR clusters mostly belonged to single donors. Study results and limitations: The main location of contracting CD4+ clones was CM and EM, and that of contracting CD8+ clones was EMRA.

The chain combines TRBV11-3 with TRBJ2-6; the D gene is possibly TRBD1 (5 bases). Source material: PBMCs or a T cell subset sorted from them (not recorded which). The TCR comes from an adult woman who had mild COVID-19 (a few samples of this study predate the infection). Cell type and time point are not known. This chain's CDR3 is CASSARQNTGANVLTF. DNA of the CDR3: TGTGCCAGCAGCGCCCGACAGAATACTGGGGCCAACGTCCTGACTTTC.